This T cell receptor beta chain was obtained from a study of shared clonotypes between healthy human individuals (TCRdb year 2020). About the study as a whole: The cohort comprised a couple of women and a few men aged 18 to 49 years. For each donor, CD4 naive and CD4 memory were each run on three plates, CD8 naive on two plates, and CD8 memory on one plate. To estimate repertoire size and how much clonotype sharing occurs between individuals, the study deeply sequenced the blood TCR repertoires of 5 or 6 healthy adults. To increase sequencing depth and limit assay-specific biases, TCR repertoire library preparation and sequencing were carried out by different laboratories using diverse techniques. Each donor's leukapheresis produced roughly between about 0.9 and 9.5 billion PBMCs. Paper-wide results and their limitations: Clonotypes shared by all four sorted-subset donors showed higher generation probabilities than non-shared clonotypes. Pairwise subsampling indicated that sequencing depth was expected to affect the degree of clonotype sharing among donors. Even with the large sequencing depth, rarefaction of the sorted-subset datasets indicated that sequencing was incomplete. Across a handful of donors, about 5% of naive CD4, roughly 3.5% of naive CD8, 2% to 2.5% of memory CD4, and about 0.4% of memory CD8 clonotypes were shared. Estimated clonotype richness was generally larger for naive than for memory subsets. Because the study included a small number of donors, the genetic and exposure-history diversity represented was limited. Sampling was restricted to blood, and TCR repertoires in tissues likely differ from the TCR repertoires found in blood.

Details on this clone: Its cognate antigen has yet to be identified. No much larger clone is present one base from it, and per-base qualities are unavailable.

CD8 naive samples were obtained by positive selection for CCR7 among CD45RO-negative cells, yielding a CD45RA+CCR7+ population from which TemRA cells were excluded. Donors were healthy HIV-negative adults with no recently reported acute infections or vaccinations. Every donor was a Caucasian adult residing in Nashville, Tennessee, USA. After blood collection by leukapheresis, PBMCs were isolated using Ficoll-Histopaque density gradient centrifugation and then cryopreserved in the vapor phase of liquid nitrogen. Analytical flow cytometry was used to check the purity and quantity of every magnetically sorted T cell population. From each sorted fraction, genomic DNA was isolated and quantified by UV absorbance on a Nanodrop 2000c. TCR CDR3 regions were amplified from genomic DNA by multiplex PCR using the deep immunoSEQ assay. Extracted genomic DNA from each cell subset was distributed evenly across all wells of several immunoSEQ 96-well plates, and each plate was treated as a replicate. For sorted subsets, about 220 ng of genomic DNA, equivalent to 25,000 to 35,000 T cell genomes, went into each replicate PCR. Purified libraries were quantified with a Qubit 3.0 fluorometer, sized on a Bioanalyzer 2100, and re-quantified with the KAPA Library Quantification kit. Each immunoSEQ 96-well plate was sequenced on its own single-read 150-cycle Illumina NextSeq 550 flow cell. On the authors' methods: Because the immunoSEQ output included only junctional sequences and no quality scores, the filtering could not be the same as the filtering used for full-length reads. Sequences were annotated with PyIR, a Python wrapper for IgBLAST v1.9, and V/J genes and CDR3 were assigned using IMGT germline references. Any read was removed if the V/J assignment was weak (E-value above 1e-6), the CDR3 was missing, or the read contained stop codons, out-of-frame junctions, or ambiguous translated residues. V3J clonotypes were defined by identical inferred V gene, J gene, and CDR3 amino acid sequence. To compute the percentage overlap between repertoires, the number of shared unique clonotypes was divided by the size of the smaller repertoire. Repertoire richness was assessed with RTK rarefaction, the Chao1 estimator, and Recon v2.1 estimates of unobserved clonotypes. Generation probabilities for all TCRbeta clonotypes obtained by the gDNA method from several donors were computed using OLGA. TCRdb provides this immuneACCESS table in a form limited to in-frame rearrangements. Some clones are lacking; in checked studies, under half of them reflect an unresolved V gene, and why the rest are absent is not known. V and J calls and clone size are given by that table; D and trimming were obtained from the DNA. The sample table lists around 550,000 clones, roughly 95% of them with a count of one. The biggest ten clones account for over 0.1% of the sample.

This TCR came from a woman in her 30s in good health. The sample taken for sequencing was naive CD8+ T cells sorted from blood. According to the study, the label for this sample's cell subset or site signals: CD45RA+CCR7+.

CDR3 region: CASSISTGELFF. At the DNA level, the sequence is TGTGCCAGTAGTATCAGTACCGGGGAGCTGTTTTTT. The sequence joins TRBV19 to TRBJ2-2; the D gene is not confidently resolved. The CDR3 spans 12 residues, from the cysteine through the phenylalanine. Just CDR3 DNA is preserved here, 36 bases in frame from base 1. V is shortened by 3 bases, J by 5 bases, and the region joining them spans 4 bases. According to the germline V gene (reference sequence), CDR1 reads LNHDA and CDR2 reads SQIVND.